This TCR beta chain was identified in a study of vaccination effects on CD4 cells after COVID-19. Here immunoSEQ multiplex PCR was the method, and the copy in TCRdb shows in-frame clones only, minus some. The sample carries roughly 71,000 clones, roughly 76% recorded once. This clone appeared once. The antigen is unknown. Sequencing in the ViraFEST assay came after antigen-specific CD4+ T cells had been expanded with viral peptide pools, which were used to stimulate PBMC. Cells that had been cultured for approximately ten days were the source of isolated CD4+ T cells. Two-dose vaccination with either BNT162b2 or mRNA-1273 was given to the participants. Germline CDR1 MGHRA, CDR2 YSYEKL. CDR3 length: 15 amino acids. The V end was cut by 3 bases, the J end by 3 bases, with 14 bases between.

Source: CD4+ T cells from PBMCs cultured with HCoV-OC43 spike peptides, taken after COVID-19 vaccination. The subset is: HCoV-OC43 spike overlapping peptide pool stimulation. The sequence derives from a human donor who received a COVID-19 vaccine. The chain uses TRBV4-1 and TRBJ1-2; D may be TRBD1 (5 bases). CDR3 region: CASSQRDGGYYGYTF. The CDR3 DNA follows: TGCGCCAGCAGCCAGCGGGACGGCGGTTACTATGGCTACACCTTC.